This T cell receptor (beta chain) comes out of a study of OX40 agonist ivuxolimab in advanced cancers. Study background: Patients in the trial were receiving intravenous ivuxolimab every 2 weeks, at doses of 0.01 to 10 mg/kg. Previous treatment with anti-PD-1, anti-PD-L1 or anti-CTLA-4 therapy was allowed; approximately 40% had received some. The study reported partial responses in three patients: one hepatocellular carcinoma, two cutaneous melanoma.

V was cut by 8 bases and J by 0 bases, with 8 bases left in between. The CDR3 spans 12 residues. Looked up from germline, CDR1 is LGHNT and CDR2 is FRNRAP. The protocol was immunoSEQ multiplex PCR, while the TCRdb copy is restricted to in-frame clones and leaves out a portion. The table shows about 66,000 clones, with about 90% occurring only once. A history of autoimmune disease or systemic immunosuppression excluded patients. The starting material was CD4+ or CD8+ T cells sorted from blood, obtained in a trial of the OX40 agonist ivuxolimab. The TCR was taken from an adult with an advanced solid tumor such as melanoma, head and neck, liver or kidney cancer. The chain recombines TRBV12-5 with TRBJ2-7; tentatively, D is TRBD2 (5 bases). The CDR3 loop reads CASQRDSYEQYF. The CDR3, as DNA: TGTGCTAGTCAACGGGACTCCTACGAGCAGTACTTC.